These 30 T cell receptor beta chains were all obtained from the same sample, sequenced in a study of blood T cell repertoires in COVID-19. Sequenced by immunoSEQ multiplex PCR; TCRdb stores in-frame clones only, minus some. The table lists about 63,000 clones, 85% to 90% of them singletons. Sample: peripheral blood. All receptors come from a man in his fifties with active COVID-19.

V and J are TRBV3-1 (or the pseudogene TRBV3-2) and TRBJ2-7; 13 bases map to TRBD2. V dropped 0 bases and J dropped 3; count of bases not matched to a gene: 14. The germline V gene has CDR1 LGHDT and CDR2 YNNKEL (reference sequence). CDR3 length: 20 amino acids. The CDR3 bases are TGTGCCAGCAGCCAAGAACTGGGACTAGCGGGATCCCCCTCCCTCTACGAGCAGTACTTC. Translated, it gives CASSQELGLAGSPSLYEQYF.

The chain carries TRBV4-1 and TRBJ1-5; D is ambiguous. V lost 0 bases, J lost 0 bases, and 6 bases lay in between. Germline CDR1 MGHRA, CDR2 YSYEKL. The length of the CDR3 is 15 residues. The CDR3 nucleotides are TGCGCCAGCAGCCAAGAGGCGGATAGCAATCAGCCCCAGCATTTT. Translating gives CASSQEADSNQPQHF.

Concerning this clone: Germline and junction disagree at one end, which may indicate a read error. The chain links TRBV28 to TRBJ1-5, with D unclear. Germline V gene lookup returns CDR1 MDHEN and CDR2 SYDVKM. The CDR3 is made up of 11 amino acids. The CDR3 DNA is TGCTTAGCCGGGGACAATCAGCCCCAGCATTTT. The encoded protein is CLAGDNQPQHF.

The chain combines TRBV5-4 with TRBJ2-2; 14 bases are shared with TRBD2. Germline CDR1 reads SGHNT; CDR2 reads YYREEE (reference sequence). The CDR3 covers 18 residues. V lost 2 bases and J lost 0; bases outside the gene matches: 3. The chain's CDR3 is CASSLPGLAGANTGELFF. The CDR3 nucleotides read TGTGCCAGCAGCTTACCGGGACTAGCGGGAGCGAACACCGGGGAGCTGTTTTTT.

The chain has TRBV24-1 and TRBJ2-1; 7 bases line up with TRBD2. The length of the CDR3 is 13 residues. Germline V lookup: CDR1 KGHDR, CDR2 SFDVKD. V was pared by 6 bases and J by 8 bases, with 6 bases of the junction left unmatched. The DNA for the CDR3 is TGTGCCACCAGTCATGGGAGGGGCGATGAGCAGTTCTTC. It codes for CATSHGRGDEQFF.

The V and J genes are TRBV12-3 or TRBV12-4 and TRBJ2-7, with D unresolved. The CDR3 consists of 11 residues. V was trimmed by 4 bases and J by 4 bases, leaving 5 bases between them. CDR3: CASSYRYEQYF. CDR3 nucleotides: TGTGCCAGCAGTTACCGGTACGAGCAGTACTTC.

This chain uses TRBV3-1 (or the pseudogene TRBV3-2) with TRBJ2-2; 8 bases align to TRBD2. The CDR3 has 16 residues. Trimming removed 1 base from V and 1 base from J; junction bases left unmatched: 2. From germline, CDR1 is LGHDT and CDR2 YNNKEL (reference sequence). DNA for the CDR3: TGTGCCAGCAGCCAAGCGGGGGGGCGGAACACCGGGGAGCTGTTTTTT. Its translation: CASSQAGGRNTGELFF.

The chain carries TRBV5-1 and TRBJ2-6; 8 nucleotides agree with TRBD1. The ends lost 4 bases at V and 0 bases at J; junction bases unmatched: 6. From germline, CDR1 is SGHRS and CDR2 YFSETQ. The CDR3 totals 17 residues. CDR3: CASSLRTGNSGANVLTF. The CDR3 DNA reads TGCGCCAGCAGCCTTAGGACAGGGAACTCTGGGGCCAACGTCCTGACTTTC.

The rearrangement joins TRBV11-2 to TRBJ2-1, with 7 bases matching TRBD2. Germline trimming cut 0 bases from V and 9 bases from J; bases unmatched to any gene: 5. The CDR3 contains 14 residues. Germline-derived CDR1 and CDR2 are SGHAT and FQNNGV. This CDR3 reads CASSLELAFGEQFF. The CDR3 nucleotides are TGTGCCAGCAGCTTAGAACTAGCGTTCGGTGAGCAGTTCTTC.

In the case of this clone: At one boundary the junction diverges from the germline segment, which might be a read error. The V gene is TRBV20-1, the J gene TRBJ2-4; 9 bases are a match to TRBD2. This CDR3 spans 10 amino acids. Germline V gene lookup returns CDR1 DFQATT and CDR2 SNEGSKA (reference sequence). The CDR3 nucleotides read TGCAGTGCCAGGGGCGGGAGGGATGGATTC. This codes for CSARGGRDGF.

The chain links TRBV28 to TRBJ1-2, with a tentative D call TRBD1 (5 bases). Germline values: CDR1 MDHEN, CDR2 SYDVKM. CDR3 size: 12 residues. V lost 5 bases, J lost 8 bases, and 12 bases lay in between. CDR3 loop: CASSPGLSGYTF. CDR3 in DNA: TGTGCCAGCAGTCCGGGACTGAGCGGCTACACCTTC.

The rearrangement uses TRBV5-4 and TRBJ2-7, with TRBD2 identical over 9 bases. Germline V gives CDR1 SGHNT, CDR2 YYREEE (reference sequence). J was trimmed by 4 bases and V by 1 base; bases with no gene match: 6. The CDR3 covers 15 residues. The CDR3 spells CASSLKGLAGYEQYF. For the CDR3, the DNA is TGTGCCAGCAGCTTGAAGGGACTAGCCGGATACGAGCAGTACTTC.

The chain employs TRBV4-3 and TRBJ2-7, with TRBD2 matching over 9 bases. Germline CDR1 LGHNA, CDR2 YSLEER. The V and J ends lost 3 bases and 2 bases, in that order; junction bases with no gene match: 14. The CDR3 runs to 18 residues. The CDR3 DNA reads TGCGCCAGCAGCCAGAGGGTGGCTAGCGGGAAAGGCACCTACGAGCAGTACTTC. Its translation is CASSQRVASGKGTYEQYF.

The V gene is TRBV28, the J gene TRBJ2-7; a possible D gene is TRBD2 (6 bases). V lost 6 bases, J lost 7 bases, and 22 bases lay in between. The V gene's germline CDR1 is MDHEN and CDR2 SYDVKM. CDR3 length: 15 amino acids. CDR3 protein: CASSPYASYRGEQYF. Here the CDR3 DNA reads TGTGCCAGCAGCCCCTACGCGAGTTACCGGGGGGAGCAGTACTTC.

The chain links TRBV12-3 or TRBV12-4 to TRBJ1-5; D is uncertain. V was clipped by 1 base and J by 15 bases, with 13 bases between them. The CDR3 loop spans 12 amino acids. This CDR3 reads CASSLDIGVTHF. The CDR3 nucleotides read TGTGCCAGCAGTTTAGATATCGGAGTAACGCATTTT.

The V and J genes are TRBV7-3 and TRBJ2-7, with 10 bases fitting TRBD2. CDR1 is SGHTA and CDR2 is FQGTGA in the germline V gene. The CDR3 consists of 16 residues. Trimming removed 5 bases from V and 3 bases from J; junction bases left unmatched: 10. CDR3 amino acids: CASSHEVAGGYYEQYF. CDR3 nucleotides: TGTGCCAGCAGCCATGAGGTAGCGGGAGGCTACTACGAGCAGTACTTC.

V gene TRBV6-5 combines with J gene TRBJ1-2, with D hard to call. V lost 0 bases and J 8 bases, leaving 10 bases between the germline ends. The germline V gene has CDR1 MNHEY and CDR2 SVGAGI. The CDR3 contains 13 residues. The chain's CDR3 is CASSYSGGLGYTF. The CDR3 nucleotides are TGTGCCAGCAGTTACTCTGGAGGGTTGGGCTACACCTTC.

The chain combines TRBV24-1 with TRBJ2-2, with D unclear. This CDR3 has 17 amino acids. Germline lookup yields CDR1 KGHDR and CDR2 SFDVKD. V was clipped by 3 bases and J by 3 bases, with 16 bases between them. The CDR3 sequence: CATSDPALSSYTGELFF. In DNA form, the CDR3 reads TGTGCCACCAGTGATCCCGCGCTCTCCTCTTACACCGGGGAGCTGTTTTTT.

The chain recombines TRBV18 with TRBJ1-2; weak D call: TRBD1 (6 bases). V shed 4 bases and J shed 5 bases, with 14 bases lying between them. The CDR3 has 14 amino acids. Germline lookup yields CDR1 KGHSH and CDR2 LQKENI. This CDR3 is CASSQDRSSYGYTF. CDR3 DNA: TGTGCCAGCTCACAAGACAGGAGTTCTTATGGCTACACCTTC.

The chain carries TRBV6-5 and TRBJ2-7; possibly TRBD1 for D (5 bases). V was pared by 6 bases and J by 7 bases, with 16 bases between. The CDR3 length is 13 residues. Germline CDR1 and CDR2: MNHEY and SVGAGI. CDR3 sequence: CASRDTPPGEQYF. For the CDR3, the DNA is TGTGCCAGCAGGGACACACCGCCTGGGGAGCAGTACTTC.

The rearrangement links TRBV19 to TRBJ2-1, with 10 nucleotides matching TRBD2. The CDR3 is 15 amino acids. V dropped 4 bases and J dropped 6; count of bases not matched to a gene: 6. Germline V gene lookup returns CDR1 LNHDA and CDR2 SQIVND (reference sequence). In DNA, the CDR3 is TGTGCCAGTAGTAAAACTAGCGGGGTTATCAATGAGCAGTTCTTC. The encoded protein is CASSKTSGVINEQFF.

This clone was detected only once. The chain recombines TRBV7-9 with TRBJ1-4, with 12 bases fitting TRBD1. Per germline, CDR1 SEHNR and CDR2 FQNEAQ (reference sequence). V gave up 5 bases and J gave up 6 bases; unmatched junction bases: 4. There are 15 residues in the CDR3. The CDR3 bases are TGTGCCAGCAGCCTCGGGACAGGGGGCCATGAAAAACTGTTTTTT. Its translation: CASSLGTGGHEKLFF.

J is TRBJ2-7 and V is TRBV6-2 or TRBV6-3; D ambiguous. Germline V gives CDR1 MNHEY, CDR2 SVGEGT. This CDR3 region has 17 residues. V shed 6 bases and J shed 2 bases, with 23 bases lying between them. The CDR3 sequence: CASSSRNRVQRTYEQYF. CDR3 sequence (DNA): TGTGCCAGCAGCTCAAGAAATCGGGTCCAACGAACCTACGAGCAGTACTTC.

This chain connects TRBV27 to TRBJ2-3, with no clear D. V was trimmed by 3 bases and J by 1 base, leaving 5 bases between them. The CDR3 loop spans 13 amino acids. Germline assignment: CDR1 MNHEY and CDR2 SMNVEV (reference sequence). Here the CDR3 DNA reads TGTGCCAGCAGTTTGACACGCACAGATACGCAGTATTTT. The encoded protein is CASSLTRTDTQYF.

This clone showed up just once. The chain carries TRBV6-2 or TRBV6-3 and TRBJ1-1; no clear D gene. Per germline, CDR1 MNHEY and CDR2 SVGEGT. The CDR3 contains 14 residues. V lost 3 bases and J lost 1, with 9 bases in between. DNA for the CDR3: TGTGCCAGCAGTTATTCAAGAGGGAACACTGAAGCTTTCTTT. It translates to CASSYSRGNTEAFF.

This rearrangement joins TRBV6-1 to TRBJ2-7; the D gene is possibly TRBD2 (6 bases). This CDR3 comprises 14 residues. The V end was cut by 2 bases, the J end by 6 bases, with 14 bases between. From germline, CDR1 is MNHNS and CDR2 SASEGT. CDR3 amino acids: CASSERSVGGEQYF. Here the CDR3 DNA reads TGTGCCAGCAGTGAAAGGTCCGTCGGGGGCGAGCAGTACTTC.

About this clone: The junction departs from the called germline gene at one end, perhaps through a read error. The V gene is TRBV3-1 (or the pseudogene TRBV3-2), the J gene TRBJ1-1; TRBD1 is a possible D gene (6 bases). This CDR3 has 14 amino acids. The germline gives CDR1 LGHDT, CDR2 YNNKEL (reference sequence). CDR3 coding DNA: TGTGCCAGCACCCAAGGGGGGGGGAACACTGAAGCTTTCTTT. Encoded protein: CASTQGGGNTEAFF.

The chain recombines TRBV18 with TRBJ2-5, with a possible D match to TRBD1 (6 bases). The CDR3 loop spans 16 amino acids. The germline V gene has CDR1 KGHSH and CDR2 LQKENI. Trimming stripped 3 bases from V and 3 bases from J, with 17 bases between. CDR3 residues: CASSPPAAGAKETQYF. In nucleotides, the CDR3 is TGTGCCAGCTCACCCCCCGCGGCAGGGGCTAAAGAGACCCAGTACTTC.

In this sample, this clone turned up a few times. The chain has TRBV6-6 and TRBJ1-6; 8 bases agree with TRBD1. With 8 bases clipped from V and 7 bases from J, the junction kept 7 bases outside the gene matches. From germline, CDR1 is MNHNY and CDR2 SVGAGI (reference sequence). The CDR3 loop spans 14 amino acids. CDR3: CASHAGTGNSPLHF. CDR3 nucleotides: TGTGCCAGCCACGCCGGGACAGGAAATTCACCCCTCCACTTT.

This rearrangement joins TRBV14 to TRBJ2-3; the D gene is possibly TRBD1 (6 bases). The V gene's germline CDR1 is SGHDN and CDR2 FVKESK. V shed 4 bases and J shed 3 bases, with 17 bases lying between them. The CDR3 runs 16 residues. The CDR3: CASSLTGTPTTDTQYF. For the CDR3, the DNA is TGTGCCAGCAGCCTGACCGGGACACCAACTACAGATACGCAGTATTTT.